The T cell receptor beta chain described here comes from a study of cytomegalovirus exposure and HLA in healthy donors. Study-level results: The study flagged around 150 TCR beta chains as cytomegalovirus-associated.

On this clone: Its target is not known.

The PCR ran on 60 Vbeta and 13 Jbeta primers. The assay was immunoSEQ multiplex PCR, and TCRdb's table has in-frame clones only and misses some. The data hold about 190,000 clones, with approximately 86% observed a single time. The receptor was derived from a woman between 18 and 30 years old in good health and CMV-seronegative. The sample comprised PBMCs.

CDR3 sequence: CASSPQGAGGNQPQHF. The CDR3 DNA follows: TGTGCCAGCAGCCCGCAGGGGGCAGGGGGGAATCAGCCCCAGCATTTT. The chain links TRBV7-8 to TRBJ1-5; 8 positions agree with TRBD1. The germline CDR1 and CDR2 sequences are SGHVS and FQNEAQ. J gave up 4 bases and V 5 bases, and 10 bases lay outside the gene matches. The CDR3 is 16 residues long.